Included here is one T cell receptor beta chain sequence, with context. Germline is not matched at one junction end, which may reflect a read error. The data were obtained in a study of blood T cell repertoires in COVID-19. Overall study: Donors in the United States, Italy and Spain gave samples during acute or convalescent COVID-19. T cells, B-cell-depleted T cells, or PBMCs provided the cDNA or gDNA that served as material.

Measured with immunoSEQ multiplex PCR; TCRdb has only the in-frame clones, and not every one. Found here are roughly 150,000 clones, around 80% of them singletons; the top ten hold roughly a fifth. The length of the CDR3 is 14 residues. Germline values: CDR1 SSHAT, CDR2 FNYEAQ (reference sequence). The clonotype was recovered from a woman aged 80 or over with acute or convalescent COVID-19. The chain has TRBV7-7 and TRBJ2-3; 10 nucleotides match TRBD2. Sequenced material: peripheral blood. The CDR3, as DNA: TGTGCTAGCAGCCTAGCGGGGGCGGCAGATACGCAGTATTTT. Its protein product is CASSLAGAADTQYF.